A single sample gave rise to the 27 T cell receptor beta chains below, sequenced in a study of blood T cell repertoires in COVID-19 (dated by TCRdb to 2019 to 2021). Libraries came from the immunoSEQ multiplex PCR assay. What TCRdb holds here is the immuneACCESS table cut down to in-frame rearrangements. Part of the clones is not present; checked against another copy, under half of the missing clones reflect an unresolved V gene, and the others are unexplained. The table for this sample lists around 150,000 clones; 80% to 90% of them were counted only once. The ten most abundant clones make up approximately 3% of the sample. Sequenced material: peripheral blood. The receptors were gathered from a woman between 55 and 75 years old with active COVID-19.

The CDR3 DNA reads as TGTGCCAGCAGCTTTCAGGGATCCGAGCAGTACTTC. Its translation: CASSFQGSEQYF. The rearrangement joins TRBV21-1 to TRBJ2-7; the D call TRBD1 from the table was never checked on the DNA. TRBV21-1 is recorded as a pseudogene. CDR3 size: 12 residues.

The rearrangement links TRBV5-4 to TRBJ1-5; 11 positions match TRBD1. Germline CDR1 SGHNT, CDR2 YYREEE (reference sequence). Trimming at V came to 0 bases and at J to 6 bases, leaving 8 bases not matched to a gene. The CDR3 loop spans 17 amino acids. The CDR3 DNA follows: TGTGCCAGCAGCTTGGGAGGCGGACAGGGGGCGGGTCAGCCCCAGCATTTT. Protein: CASSLGGGQGAGQPQHF.

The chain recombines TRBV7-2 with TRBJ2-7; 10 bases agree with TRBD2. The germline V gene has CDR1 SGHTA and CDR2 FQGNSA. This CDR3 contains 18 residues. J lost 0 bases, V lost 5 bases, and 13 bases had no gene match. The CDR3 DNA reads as TGTGCCAGCAGCCCCACACTAGCGGGGATTACAAGCTCCTACGAGCAGTACTTC. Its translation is CASSPTLAGITSSYEQYF.

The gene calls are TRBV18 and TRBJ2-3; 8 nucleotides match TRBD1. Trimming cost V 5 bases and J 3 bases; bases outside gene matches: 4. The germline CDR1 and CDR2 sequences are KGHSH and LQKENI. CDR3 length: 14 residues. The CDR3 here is CASSLGQGTDTQYF. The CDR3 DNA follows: TGTGCCAGCTCATTAGGACAGGGTACAGATACGCAGTATTTT.

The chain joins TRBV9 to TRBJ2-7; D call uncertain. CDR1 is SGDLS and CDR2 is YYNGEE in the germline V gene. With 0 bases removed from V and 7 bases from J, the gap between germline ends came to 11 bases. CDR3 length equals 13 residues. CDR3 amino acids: CASSVGSGREQYF. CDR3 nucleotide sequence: TGTGCCAGCAGCGTAGGGTCTGGTCGGGAGCAGTACTTC.

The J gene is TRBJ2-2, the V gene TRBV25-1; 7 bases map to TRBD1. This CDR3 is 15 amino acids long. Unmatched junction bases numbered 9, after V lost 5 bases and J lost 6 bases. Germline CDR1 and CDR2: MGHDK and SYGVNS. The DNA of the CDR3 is TGTGCCAGCAGTAAAGGGGGCGCGAAGGCCGGGGAGCTGTTTTTT. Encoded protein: CASSKGGAKAGELFF.

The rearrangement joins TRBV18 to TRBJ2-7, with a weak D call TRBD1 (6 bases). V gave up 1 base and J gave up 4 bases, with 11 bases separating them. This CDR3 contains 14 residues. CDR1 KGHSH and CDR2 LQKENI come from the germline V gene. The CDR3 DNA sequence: TGTGCCAGCTCACCACTTAGGGACAATTACGAGCAGTACTTC. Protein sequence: CASSPLRDNYEQYF.

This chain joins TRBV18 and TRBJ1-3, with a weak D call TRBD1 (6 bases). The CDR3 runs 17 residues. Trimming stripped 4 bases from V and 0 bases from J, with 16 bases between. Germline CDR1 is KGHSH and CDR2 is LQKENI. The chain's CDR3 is CASSHQQQGPSGNTIYF. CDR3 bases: TGTGCCAGCTCACATCAGCAACAGGGCCCCTCTGGAAACACCATATATTTT. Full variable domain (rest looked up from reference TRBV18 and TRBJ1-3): NAGVMQNPRHLVRRRGQEARLRCSPMKGHSHVYWYRQLPEEGLKFMVYLQKENIIDESGMPKERFSAEFPKEGPSILRIQQVVRGDSAAYFCASSHQQQGPSGNTIYFGEGSWLTVV.

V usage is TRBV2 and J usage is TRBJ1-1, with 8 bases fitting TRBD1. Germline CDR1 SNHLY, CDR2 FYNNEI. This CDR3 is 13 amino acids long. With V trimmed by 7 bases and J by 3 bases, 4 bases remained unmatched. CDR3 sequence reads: CASTVTGDTEAFF. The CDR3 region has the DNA TGTGCCAGCACCGTGACAGGGGACACTGAAGCTTTCTTT.

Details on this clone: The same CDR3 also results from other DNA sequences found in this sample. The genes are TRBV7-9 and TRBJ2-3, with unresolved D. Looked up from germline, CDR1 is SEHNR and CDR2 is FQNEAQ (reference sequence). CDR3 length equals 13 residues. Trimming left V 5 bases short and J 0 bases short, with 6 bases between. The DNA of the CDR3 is TGTGCCAGCAGCCCAGGAAGCACAGATACGCAGTATTTT. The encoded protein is CASSPGSTDTQYF.

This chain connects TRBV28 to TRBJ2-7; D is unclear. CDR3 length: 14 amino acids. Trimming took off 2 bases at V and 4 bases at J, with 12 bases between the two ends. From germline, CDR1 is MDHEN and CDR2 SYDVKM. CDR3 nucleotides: TGTGCCAGCAGTTTACGTTCTAGTAAATACGAGCAGTACTTC. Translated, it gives CASSLRSSKYEQYF.

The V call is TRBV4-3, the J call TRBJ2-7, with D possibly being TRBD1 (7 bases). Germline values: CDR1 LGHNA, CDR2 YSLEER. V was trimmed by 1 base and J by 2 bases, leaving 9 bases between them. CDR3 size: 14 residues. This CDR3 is CASSQGRGAYEQYF. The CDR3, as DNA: TGCGCCAGCAGCCAAGGCAGGGGGGCCTACGAGCAGTACTTC.

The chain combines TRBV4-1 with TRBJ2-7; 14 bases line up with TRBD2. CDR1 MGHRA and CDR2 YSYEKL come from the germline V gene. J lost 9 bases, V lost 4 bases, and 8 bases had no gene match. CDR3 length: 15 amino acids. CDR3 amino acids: CASSRGLAGGIRQYF. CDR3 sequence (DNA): TGCGCCAGCAGCCGCGGACTAGCGGGAGGAATTCGGCAGTACTTC.

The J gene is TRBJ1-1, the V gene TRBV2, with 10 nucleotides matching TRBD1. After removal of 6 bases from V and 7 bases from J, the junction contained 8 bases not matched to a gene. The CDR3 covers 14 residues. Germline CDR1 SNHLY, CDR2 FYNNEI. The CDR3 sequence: CASSRDRGSSEAFF. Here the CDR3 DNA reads TGTGCCAGCAGCCGGGACAGGGGCTCGAGTGAAGCTTTCTTT.

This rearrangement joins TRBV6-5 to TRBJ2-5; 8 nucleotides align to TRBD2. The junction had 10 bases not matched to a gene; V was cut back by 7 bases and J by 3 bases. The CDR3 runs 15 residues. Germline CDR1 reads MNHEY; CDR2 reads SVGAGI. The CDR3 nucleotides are TGTGCCAGCAAGACCCCCGGACTAGCAGAAGAGACCCAGTACTTC. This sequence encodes CASKTPGLAEETQYF.

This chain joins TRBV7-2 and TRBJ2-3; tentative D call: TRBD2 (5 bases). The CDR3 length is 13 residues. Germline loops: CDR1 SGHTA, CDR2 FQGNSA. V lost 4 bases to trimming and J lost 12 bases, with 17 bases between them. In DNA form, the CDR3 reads TGTGCCAGCAGCTCCCCCCCGGACTGGACTCAGTATTTT. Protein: CASSSPPDWTQYF.

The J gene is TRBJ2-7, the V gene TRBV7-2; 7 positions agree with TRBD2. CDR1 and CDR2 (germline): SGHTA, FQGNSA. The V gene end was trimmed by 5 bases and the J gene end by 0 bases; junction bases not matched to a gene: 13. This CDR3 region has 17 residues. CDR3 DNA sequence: TGTGCCAGCAGCCGCCCAACCGGGACTAAAAACTCCTACGAGCAGTACTTC. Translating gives CASSRPTGTKNSYEQYF.

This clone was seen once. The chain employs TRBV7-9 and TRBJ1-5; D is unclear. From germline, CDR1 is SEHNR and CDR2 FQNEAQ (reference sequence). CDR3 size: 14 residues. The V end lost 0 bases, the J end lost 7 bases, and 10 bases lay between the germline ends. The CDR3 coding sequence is TGTGCCAGCAGCTTAGCTGGAGGGAAGCAGCCCCAGCATTTT. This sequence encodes CASSLAGGKQPQHF.

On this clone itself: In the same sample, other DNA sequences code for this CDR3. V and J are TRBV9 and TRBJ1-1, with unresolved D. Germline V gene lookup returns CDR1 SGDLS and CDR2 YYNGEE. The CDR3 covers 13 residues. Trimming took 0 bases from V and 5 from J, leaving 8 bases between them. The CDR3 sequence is CASSVAGNTEAFF. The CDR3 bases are TGTGCCAGCAGCGTAGCGGGGAATACTGAAGCTTTCTTT.

DNA of the CDR3: TGTGCCAGCAGCGCCTCGTTGGGGAGGTTATCTGAAGCTTTCTTT. Its protein product is CASSASLGRLSEAFF. V usage is TRBV9 and J usage is TRBJ1-1, with D unresolved. CDR3 size: 15 residues. Germline CDR1 SGDLS, CDR2 YYNGEE. Trimming pared 3 bases from V and 6 bases from J, leaving 18 bases between.

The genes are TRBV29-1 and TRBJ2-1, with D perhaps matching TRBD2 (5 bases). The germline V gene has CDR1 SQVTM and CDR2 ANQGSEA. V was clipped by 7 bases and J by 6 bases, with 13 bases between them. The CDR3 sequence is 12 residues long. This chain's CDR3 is CSARGSFNEQFF. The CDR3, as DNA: TGCAGCGCCAGAGGGAGCTTCAATGAGCAGTTCTTC.

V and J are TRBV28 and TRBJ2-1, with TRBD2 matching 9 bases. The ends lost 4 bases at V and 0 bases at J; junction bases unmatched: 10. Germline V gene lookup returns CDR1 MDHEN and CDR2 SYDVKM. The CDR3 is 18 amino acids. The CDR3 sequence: CASSSRTSDLSSYNEQFF. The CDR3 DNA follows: TGTGCCAGCAGTTCGAGGACTAGCGACTTGAGCTCCTACAATGAGCAGTTCTTC.

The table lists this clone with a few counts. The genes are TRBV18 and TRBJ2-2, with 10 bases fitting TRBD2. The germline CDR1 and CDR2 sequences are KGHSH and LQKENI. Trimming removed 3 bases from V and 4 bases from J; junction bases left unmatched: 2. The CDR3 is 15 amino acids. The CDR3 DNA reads TGTGCCAGCTCACCCAGGACTAGCGGCACCGGGGAGCTGTTTTTT. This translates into CASSPRTSGTGELFF.

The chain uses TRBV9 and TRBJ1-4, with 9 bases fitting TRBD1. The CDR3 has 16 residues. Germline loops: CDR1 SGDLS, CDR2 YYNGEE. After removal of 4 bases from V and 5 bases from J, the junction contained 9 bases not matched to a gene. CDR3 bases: TGTGCCAGCAGCCGGACAGGGGTTGGGAGGAATGAAAAACTGTTTTTT. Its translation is CASSRTGVGRNEKLFF.

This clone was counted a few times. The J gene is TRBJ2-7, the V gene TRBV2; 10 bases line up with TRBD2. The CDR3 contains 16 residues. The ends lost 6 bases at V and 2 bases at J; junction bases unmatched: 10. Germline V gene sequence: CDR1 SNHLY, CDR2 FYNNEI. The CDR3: CASSDRTSGFTYEQYF. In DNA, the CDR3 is TGTGCCAGCAGCGACAGGACTAGCGGTTTCACCTACGAGCAGTACTTC.

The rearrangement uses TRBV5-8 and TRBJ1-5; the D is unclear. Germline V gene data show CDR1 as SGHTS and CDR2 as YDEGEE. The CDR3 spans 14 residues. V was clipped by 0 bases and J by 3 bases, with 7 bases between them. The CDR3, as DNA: TGTGCCAGCAGCTTGGACGGGTACAATCAGCCCCAGCATTTT. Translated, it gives CASSLDGYNQPQHF.

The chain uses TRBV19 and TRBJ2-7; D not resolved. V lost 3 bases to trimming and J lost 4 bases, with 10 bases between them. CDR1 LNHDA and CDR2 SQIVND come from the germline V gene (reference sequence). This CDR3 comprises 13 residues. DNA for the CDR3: TGTGCCAGTAGTATTGTTGGCGGTTACGAGCAGTACTTC. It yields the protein CASSIVGGYEQYF.